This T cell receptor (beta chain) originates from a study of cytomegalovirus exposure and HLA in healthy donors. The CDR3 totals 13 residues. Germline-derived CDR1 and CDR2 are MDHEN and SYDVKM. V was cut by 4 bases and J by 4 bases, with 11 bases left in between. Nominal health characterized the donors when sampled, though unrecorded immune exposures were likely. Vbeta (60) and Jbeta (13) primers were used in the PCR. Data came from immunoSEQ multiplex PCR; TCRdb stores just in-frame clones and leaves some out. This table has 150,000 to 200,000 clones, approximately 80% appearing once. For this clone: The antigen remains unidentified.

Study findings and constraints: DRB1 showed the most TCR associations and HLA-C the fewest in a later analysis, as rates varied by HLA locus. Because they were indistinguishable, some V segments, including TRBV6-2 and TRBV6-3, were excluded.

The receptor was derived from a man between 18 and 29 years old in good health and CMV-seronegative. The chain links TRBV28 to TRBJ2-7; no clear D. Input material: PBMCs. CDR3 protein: CASSYPKEYEQYF. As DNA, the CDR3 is TGTGCCAGCAGTTACCCCAAGGAGTACGAGCAGTACTTC.